This T cell receptor (beta chain) appears in the sequencing data of a study of beta chain features in type 1 diabetes. The wider study: Sorted cell examination encompassed approximately 110 million cells across all samples.

Notes on this clone: Its ends do not fully match the called genes, so a read error is possible.

cDNA synthesis used the whole RNA isolate, giving expressed TCRB sequences. Here immunoSEQ multiplex PCR was the method, and the copy in TCRdb shows in-frame clones only, minus some. The sample lists a few hundred thousand clones, roughly 11% occurring once. The sample consisted of naive CD4+ T cells from blood. The receptor was derived from a woman aged 25 to 39 in good health.

The CDR3 DNA sequence: TGTGCCAGCAGCTTGGCCGCAGGCTGCACCTTC. Its protein product is CASSLAAGCTF. The chain has TRBV5-6 and TRBJ1-2; no definite D call. The CDR3 covers 11 residues. The germline CDR1 and CDR2 sequences are SGHDT and YYEEEE.